This TCR beta chain was recorded in a study of early T cells in non-severe SARS-CoV-2 infection. cDNA molecules, individually, were tagged with unique molecular identifiers. One entry per CDR3 protein results from TCRdb running MiXCR on the 5' RACE reads. The sample has approximately 120,000 distinct CDR3 sequences, under 15% seen once. CDR3 length: 12 amino acids. Deletions cut 2 bases from V and 4 bases from J, with 8 bases between. CDR1 and CDR2 from the germline V gene are SQVTM and ANQGSEA. The J gene is TRBJ2-5, the V gene TRBV29-1; D ambiguous. This clonotype was sampled from an adult who was a healthcare worker with PCR-confirmed SARS-CoV-2 infection or an uninfected control (not recorded which). Sequencing used whole blood. As DNA, the CDR3 is TGCAGCGTTGAATTGTCGGGAGAGACCCAGTACTTC. Translated, it gives CSVELSGETQYF.